Presented here are 27 T cell receptor beta chains from one specimen sequenced in a study of T-cell memory formation after mild COVID-19. MiXCR, run by TCRdb on the 5' RACE reads, gives a single entry per CDR3 protein. Of about 610,000 distinct CDR3 sequences listed, approximately 15% were seen once; the top ten hold roughly 8%. Material for sequencing was PBMCs or a T cell subset sorted from them (not recorded which). All receptors come from an adult woman who had mild COVID-19 (a few samples of this study predate the infection). Cell type and time point are not known.

Only a few counts were recorded for this clonotype. The chain joins TRBV27 to TRBJ2-3; D not certain. This CDR3 is 16 amino acids long. V shed 2 bases and J shed 0 bases, with 12 bases lying between them. Germline CDR1 reads MNHEY; CDR2 reads SMNVEV (reference sequence). CDR3 coding DNA: TGTGCCAGCAGTTTAAACGAGCTTACAAGCACAGATACGCAGTATTTT. This translates into CASSLNELTSTDTQYF.

The chain links TRBV13 to TRBJ2-1; 8 nucleotides align to TRBD1. Germline trimming cut 4 bases from V and 7 bases from J; bases unmatched to any gene: 6. Germline lookup yields CDR1 PRHDT and CDR2 FYEKMQ (reference sequence). This CDR3 contains 14 residues. The chain's CDR3 is CASSSWTGRNEQFF. CDR3 sequence (DNA): TGTGCCAGCAGCTCCTGGACAGGGAGGAATGAGCAGTTCTTC.

This clonotype has just a few counts. The V and J genes are TRBV11-3 and TRBJ2-2; no firm D call. Germline V gene lookup returns CDR1 SGHNT and CDR2 YENEEA. V lost 5 bases, J lost 0 bases, and 16 bases lay in between. This CDR3 is 17 amino acids long. This chain's CDR3 is CASSPNREKPNTGELFF. The CDR3 region has the DNA TGTGCCAGCAGCCCAAATCGTGAGAAGCCGAACACCGGGGAGCTGTTTTTT.

The rearrangement joins TRBV27 to TRBJ2-1, with 9 bases identical to TRBD2. CDR1 and CDR2 (germline): MNHEY, SMNVEV (reference sequence). Germline trimming cut 0 bases from V and 9 bases from J; bases unmatched to any gene: 6. CDR3 length: 15 amino acids. The CDR3 nucleotides read TGTGCCAGCAGTTTATCGGGTCTAGCGGGGAGTGAGCAGTTCTTC. Its protein is CASSLSGLAGSEQFF.

CDR3 sequence: CASSGTGVLFF. Written as DNA, the CDR3 is TGTGCCAGCAGCGGAACCGGGGTACTGTTCTTC. V and J are TRBV6-5 and TRBJ2-1; maybe TRBD2 (5 bases). The CDR3 is 11 amino acids. With 6 bases removed from V and 15 bases from J, the gap between germline ends came to 15 bases. Germline V CDR1 and CDR2: MNHEY, SVGAGI.

The chain combines TRBV20-1 with TRBJ2-3; the D is unclear. The V end was cut by 2 bases, the J end by 5 bases, with 29 bases between. The CDR3 spans 19 residues. Per the germline V gene, CDR1 is DFQATT and CDR2 is SNEGSKA (reference sequence). DNA for the CDR3: TGCAGTGCTAGATCCCCCCTAGTAGTGGCCGCTCGATTTTTAGATACGCAGTATTTT. It yields the protein CSARSPLVVAARFLDTQYF.

V is TRBV6-4 and J is TRBJ2-3; D may correspond to TRBD1 or TRBD2 (5 bases each). The germline V gene encodes CDR1 MRHNA and CDR2 SNTAGT. The CDR3 runs to 16 residues. V dropped 2 bases and J dropped 0 bases, with 12 bases sitting between them. Here the CDR3 reads CASSDRGRGSTDTQYF. CDR3 bases: TGTGCCAGCAGTGACCGGGGCCGGGGTAGCACAGATACGCAGTATTTT.

Many counts were recorded for this clonotype. V and J are TRBV7-9 and TRBJ2-7, with D uncertain. Per germline, CDR1 SEHNR and CDR2 FQNEAQ (reference sequence). Trimming shortened V by 5 bases and J by 6 bases, and 11 bases separated the two germline ends. This CDR3 contains 12 residues. CDR3 residues: CASSLVEGEQYF. Here the CDR3 DNA reads TGTGCCAGCAGCCTGGTAGAAGGCGAGCAGTACTTC.

This clonotype has just a few counts. The chain joins TRBV5-1 to TRBJ2-7; TRBD2 agrees at 8 bases. The CDR3 is 16 residues long. CDR1 and CDR2 from the germline V gene are SGHRS and YFSETQ. Trimming cost V 4 bases and J 1 base; bases outside gene matches: 10. The CDR3 is CASSPASGGLSYEQYF. The DNA of the CDR3 is TGCGCCAGCAGCCCCGCGAGCGGGGGCCTATCCTACGAGCAGTACTTC.

The rearrangement links TRBV6-1 to TRBJ2-7; the D is unclear. Germline V gene lookup returns CDR1 MNHNS and CDR2 SASEGT. The CDR3 spans 13 residues. The V gene lost 5 bases and the J gene lost 3 bases, with 11 bases spanning the gap. The CDR3 loop reads CASSITENYEQYF. Here the CDR3 DNA reads TGTGCCAGCAGTATAACGGAAAACTACGAGCAGTACTTC.

This clonotype has only a few counts. This chain uses TRBV27 with TRBJ2-7; 7 bases match TRBD1. The CDR3 spans 13 residues. The V and J ends lost 8 bases and 6 bases, in that order; junction bases with no gene match: 10. Germline V CDR1 and CDR2: MNHEY, SMNVEV (reference sequence). The CDR3 nucleotides are TGTGCCAGCGGCCCCGACAGGGCTGGCGAGCAGTACTTC. Translated, it gives CASGPDRAGEQYF.

V usage is TRBV27 and J usage is TRBJ2-7; 7 nucleotides line up with TRBD1. The length of the CDR3 is 17 residues. Germline trimming cut 0 bases from V and 3 bases from J; bases unmatched to any gene: 11. Germline V lookup: CDR1 MNHEY, CDR2 SMNVEV (reference sequence). The CDR3 here is CASSLSVYRDRDYEQYF. In DNA form, the CDR3 reads TGTGCCAGCAGTTTATCAGTTTACCGGGACAGAGACTACGAGCAGTACTTC.

This clonotype has just a few counts. The genes are TRBV12-3 or TRBV12-4 and TRBJ1-2, with a possible D match to TRBD1 (5 bases). The CDR3 has 14 residues. Trimming pared 1 base from V and 7 bases from J, leaving 13 bases between. The CDR3 DNA follows: TGTGCCAGCAGTTTAGGGGGACCGGGGGGTGGCTACACCTTC. Amino acids: CASSLGGPGGGYTF.

The rearrangement links TRBV4-1 to TRBJ1-5, with D uncertain. The CDR3 covers 14 residues. Germline V gene sequence: CDR1 MGHRA, CDR2 YSYEKL. Trimming removed 4 bases from V and 1 base from J, with 8 bases in between. The CDR3 is CASSLGLSNQPQHF. The CDR3 region has the DNA TGCGCCAGCAGCCTAGGACTGAGCAATCAGCCCCAGCATTTT.

This clonotype came up a few times. This sequence joins TRBV4-3 and TRBJ2-3; D is possibly TRBD1 or TRBD2 (5 bases each). Per the germline V gene, CDR1 is LGHNA and CDR2 is YSLEER. V lost 0 bases and J lost 1, with 17 bases in between. This CDR3 contains 18 residues. CDR3 nucleotides: TGCGCCAGCAGCCAAGATCCCCCGGGGCGGTATCGCACAGATACGCAGTATTTT. It codes for CASSQDPPGRYRTDTQYF.

A few counts support this clonotype. The rearrangement joins TRBV3-1 to TRBJ2-2; D unclear. This CDR3 is 12 amino acids long. V was clipped by 1 base and J by 7 bases, with 4 bases between them. Per germline, CDR1 LGHDT and CDR2 YNNKEL (reference sequence). For the CDR3, the DNA is TGTGCCAGCAGCCAAGCGGTCGGGGAGCTGTTTTTT. Translation gives CASSQAVGELFF.

There are a few counts of this clonotype. This rearrangement joins TRBV27 to TRBJ2-1; 12 positions match TRBD2. Germline assignment: CDR1 MNHEY and CDR2 SMNVEV (reference sequence). This CDR3 comprises 15 residues. The trim removed 7 bases at V and 8 bases at J, leaving 9 bases unmatched. The CDR3 region has the DNA TGTGCCAGCACCCCGACTAGCGGGAGATTATATGAGCAGTTCTTC. Translating gives CASTPTSGRLYEQFF.

The chain employs TRBV7-9 and TRBJ2-3; perhaps D is TRBD1 or TRBD2 (6 bases each). V dropped 2 bases and J dropped 2 bases, with 14 bases sitting between them. Germline values: CDR1 SEHNR, CDR2 FQNEAQ (reference sequence). There are 16 residues in the CDR3. Written as DNA, the CDR3 is TGTGCCAGCAGCTTACCATTCGGGGGCCCCACAGATACGCAGTATTTT. Translation: CASSLPFGGPTDTQYF.

This clonotype has a handful of counts. The chain employs TRBV15 and TRBJ2-7; no reliable D call. V lost 0 bases to trimming and J lost 0 bases, with 9 bases between them. The CDR3 is 15 residues long. Germline-derived CDR1 and CDR2 are LNHNV and YYDKDF (reference sequence). DNA of the CDR3: TGTGCCACCAGCAGAGATATGGTGAGCTCCTACGAGCAGTACTTC. Encoded protein: CATSRDMVSSYEQYF.

The V call is TRBV29-1, the J call TRBJ2-1; 7 bases are shared with TRBD1. In germline, CDR1 is SQVTM, CDR2 ANQGSEA. J gave up 7 bases and V 2 bases, and 8 bases lay outside the gene matches. This CDR3 has 14 amino acids. In DNA form, the CDR3 reads TGCAGCGTTGAAAAGGCAGGGGGTCAGAATGAGCAGTTCTTC. It is translated as CSVEKAGGQNEQFF.

This clonotype showed up just a few times. The chain links TRBV6-5 to TRBJ1-4; D is perhaps TRBD1 (5 bases). The V gene lost 0 bases and the J gene lost 8 bases, with 16 bases spanning the gap. The germline CDR1 and CDR2 sequences are MNHEY and SVGAGI. The CDR3 loop spans 16 amino acids. CDR3 region: CASSYSRGVGSEKLFF. The CDR3 DNA sequence: TGTGCCAGCAGTTACTCGAGAGGGGTCGGGTCCGAAAAACTGTTTTTT.

This clonotype was seen a handful of times. The chain carries TRBV6-6 and TRBJ1-5; D perhaps matches TRBD1 (6 bases). Deletions cut 0 bases from V and 2 bases from J, with 14 bases between. The CDR3 consists of 17 residues. Germline values: CDR1 MNHNY, CDR2 SVGAGI (reference sequence). The CDR3 is CASSYSGATDRNQPQHF. The CDR3 bases are TGTGCCAGCAGTTACTCGGGGGCAACGGATCGCAATCAGCCCCAGCATTTT.

This clonotype was seen a few times. The chain is built from TRBV19 and TRBJ2-5, with D perhaps given as TRBD1 or TRBD2 (5 bases each). CDR3 size: 15 residues. In germline, CDR1 is LNHDA, CDR2 SQIVND (reference sequence). V gave up 3 bases and J gave up 2 bases, with 13 bases separating them. The chain's CDR3 is CASSIWDGEQETQYF. CDR3 nucleotide sequence: TGTGCCAGTAGTATCTGGGACGGAGAACAAGAGACCCAGTACTTC.

This clonotype was observed at least ten times. This sequence joins TRBV7-8 and TRBJ1-5; tentatively, D is TRBD1 (5 bases). Germline V gives CDR1 SGHVS, CDR2 FQNEAQ. The V gene lost 0 bases and the J gene lost 7 bases, with 7 bases spanning the gap. This CDR3 is 13 amino acids long. CDR3 DNA: TGTGCCAGCAGCTTAGCAGGACAACAGCCCCAGCATTTT. It yields the protein CASSLAGQQPQHF.

The sample holds a few counts of this clonotype. The chain combines TRBV3-1 with TRBJ1-1, with a tentative D call TRBD1 (5 bases). Trimming took off 1 base at V and 0 bases at J, with 15 bases between the two ends. From germline, CDR1 is LGHDT and CDR2 YNNKEL (reference sequence). The CDR3 extends over 17 amino acids. The CDR3: CASSQGGTVIMNTEAFF. CDR3 in DNA: TGTGCCAGCAGCCAAGGTGGGACGGTTATTATGAACACTGAAGCTTTCTTT.

This clonotype appeared a few times. This chain connects TRBV20-1 to TRBJ2-5; no clear D. The V gene's germline CDR1 is DFQATT and CDR2 SNEGSKA (reference sequence). Trimming took 3 bases from V and 5 from J, leaving 16 bases between them. This CDR3 comprises 14 residues. The chain's CDR3 is CSARSPGPLETQYF. CDR3 coding DNA: TGCAGTGCTAGGTCTCCGGGTCCTTTGGAGACCCAGTACTTC.

J is TRBJ2-1 and V is TRBV6-2 or TRBV6-3; D possibly corresponds to TRBD2 (5 bases). This CDR3 has 15 residues. The V end lost 5 bases, the J end lost 3 bases, and 14 bases lay between the germline ends. CDR1 and CDR2 (germline): MNHEY, SVGEGT. CDR3 nucleotide sequence: TGTGCCAGCAGTCCGCTTTTCGGGAACTACAATGAGCAGTTCTTC. The encoded protein is CASSPLFGNYNEQFF.